This T cell receptor beta chain is from a study of preoperative IRX-2 immunotherapy in early breast cancer. The treatment denotes: preoperative locoregional IRX-2 cytokine immunotherapy. This phase Ib study tested locoregional IRX-2 cytokine immunotherapy given before surgery. This clone was found once. Sequencing was performed with immunoSEQ multiplex PCR; in TCRdb, only in-frame clones are kept and a portion is missing. The sample consists of fewer than 40,000 clones, nearly 95% of them appearing once. The sequence came from a human donor with breast cancer. The sample was taken from a patient treated with IRX-2 immunotherapy.

CDR3 amino acids: CASSLGGDSAYEQYF. For the CDR3, the DNA is TGTGCCAGCAGCTTAGGGGGGGATTCGGCCTACGAGCAGTACTTC. The chain is built from TRBV7-6 and TRBJ2-7, with D maybe TRBD2 (6 bases). The CDR3 runs 15 residues. Trimming left V 1 base short and J 2 bases short, with 12 bases between. Germline V gene sequence: CDR1 SGHVS, CDR2 FNYEAQ.